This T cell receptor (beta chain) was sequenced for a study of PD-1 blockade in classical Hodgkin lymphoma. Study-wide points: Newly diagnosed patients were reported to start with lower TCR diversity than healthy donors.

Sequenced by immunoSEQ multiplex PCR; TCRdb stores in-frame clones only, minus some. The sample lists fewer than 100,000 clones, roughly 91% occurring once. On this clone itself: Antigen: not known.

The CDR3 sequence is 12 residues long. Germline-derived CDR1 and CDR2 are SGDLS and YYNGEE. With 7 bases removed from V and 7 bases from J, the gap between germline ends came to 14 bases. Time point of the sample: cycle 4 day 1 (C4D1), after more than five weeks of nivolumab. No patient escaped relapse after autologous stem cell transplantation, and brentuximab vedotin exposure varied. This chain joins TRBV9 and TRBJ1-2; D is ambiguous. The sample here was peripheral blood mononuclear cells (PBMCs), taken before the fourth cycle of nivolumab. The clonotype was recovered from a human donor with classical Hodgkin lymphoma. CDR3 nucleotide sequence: TGTGCCAGCGGCAGGAGGGTAACTGGCTACACCTTC. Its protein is CASGRRVTGYTF. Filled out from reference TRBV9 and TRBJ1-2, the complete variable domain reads DSGVTQTPKHLITATGQRVTLRCSPRSGDLSVYWYQQSLDQGLQFLIQYYNGEERAKGNILERFSAQQFPDLHSELNLSSLELGDSALYFCASGRRVTGYTFGSGTRLTVV.